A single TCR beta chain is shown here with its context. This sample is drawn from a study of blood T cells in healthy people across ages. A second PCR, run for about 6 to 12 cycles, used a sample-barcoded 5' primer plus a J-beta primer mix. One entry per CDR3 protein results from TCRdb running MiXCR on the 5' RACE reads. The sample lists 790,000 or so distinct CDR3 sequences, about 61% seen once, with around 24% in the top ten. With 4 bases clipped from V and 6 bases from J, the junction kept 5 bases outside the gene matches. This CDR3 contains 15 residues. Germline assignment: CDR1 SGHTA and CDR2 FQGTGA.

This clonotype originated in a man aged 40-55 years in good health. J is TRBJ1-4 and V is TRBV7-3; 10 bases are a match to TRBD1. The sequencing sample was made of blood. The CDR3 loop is CASSSLGTGDEKLFF. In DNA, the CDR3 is TGTGCCAGCAGCTCCCTCGGGACAGGGGATGAAAAACTGTTTTTT.